Listed below are T cell receptor beta chains from one sample, sequenced in a study of T cell responses to AZD1222 COVID-19 vaccine. Some clones are missing from TCRdb's copy, which holds only in-frame ones; the method was immunoSEQ multiplex PCR. Among approximately 77,000 clones, roughly 90% were seen once, and the ten largest hold approximately 4.5%. This specimen was peripheral blood, taken 28 days after the second AZD1222 dose. The source is an adult who received the AZD1222 COVID-19 vaccine. Each CDR3 is given with its conserved first and last residue.

>TRBV3-1/TRBV3-2|TRBJ1-2
CASSQVVGVDGYTF
>TRBV3-1/TRBV3-2|TRBJ1-1
CASSRRTGGATEAFF
>TRBV28|TRBJ1-1
CASSLWVVEAPNTEAFF
>TRBV28|TRBJ1-2
CASSLLGLPNTNYGYTF
>TRBV11-1|TRBJ2-7
CASSLAGGPFQYF
>TRBV6-5|TRBJ1-6
CASSYSTDSYNSPLHF
>TRBV11-1|TRBJ2-1
CASSFRQANNEQFF
>TRBV9|TRBJ2-3
CASSVVSLAGGSDTQYF
>TRBV6-2/TRBV6-3|TRBJ1-5
CASSYSSRVYNQPQHF
>TRBV5-1|TRBJ2-3
CASTPGISDTQYF
>TRBV2|TRBJ2-1
CASSSSGRRGNEQFF
>TRBV27|TRBJ2-7
CASSLSGGEQYF
>TRBV28|TRBJ1-3
CASSPPDSSGNTIYF
>TRBV5-5|TRBJ2-7
CASSLGGPNRRSYEQYF
>TRBV5-1|TRBJ1-1
CASSRQTGGTEAFF
>TRBV29-1|TRBJ1-1
CSVGSLARNTEAFF
>TRBV4-1|TRBJ1-3
CASSQDGGGAGNTIYF
>TRBV10-2|TRBJ2-3
CASSPTSGRTSTDTQYF
>TRBV11-3|TRBJ1-1
CASSLRGTVTEAFF
>TRBV5-1|TRBJ1-4
CASSLGGFVEKLFF
>TRBV6-6|TRBJ1-2
CASTLQGAPGGYTF
>TRBV5-1|TRBJ1-6
CASSPGPGQWDSPLHF
>TRBV7-9|TRBJ1-4
CASRGQRGTNEKLFF
>TRBV7-2|TRBJ2-3
CASREGQSQDTQYF
>TRBV30|TRBJ2-1
CAWVTAGVFEQFF
>TRBV5-6|TRBJ1-5
CASSLPGHQPQHF
>TRBV10-3|TRBJ2-1
CATRGDRAANEQFF
>TRBV15|TRBJ1-4
CATSRDSYGGLFF
>TRBV11-2|TRBJ1-1
CASSFRAEAFF
>TRBV7-2|TRBJ2-1
CASSFVGGRSYNEQFF
>TRBV7-8|TRBJ1-1
CASSLDRVLNTEAFF
>TRBV27|TRBJ1-1
CASSLSNPSLAFF
>TRBV27|TRBJ2-7
CASKHEQYF
>TRBV19|TRBJ1-4
CASSIAGDTNEKLFF
>TRBV6-5|TRBJ1-4
CASTGGRSNEKLFF
>TRBV9|TRBJ2-2
CASSVGTGGSTGELFF
>TRBV29-1|TRBJ2-7
CSVGGTDYEQYF
>TRBV5-1|TRBJ1-1
CASSLVGDTEAFF
>TRBV10-1|TRBJ2-1
CASWDSYNEQFF
>TRBV5-4|TRBJ2-3
CASSRKLAGSTDTQYF
>TRBV6-1|TRBJ2-1
CASSEIRDNEQFF
>TRBV7-8|TRBJ2-1
CASSSGLAGGSSYNEQFF
>TRBV5-4|TRBJ2-1
CASSLGLRYNEQFF
>TRBV27|TRBJ2-1
CASSFWGGTLTDEQFF
>TRBV30|TRBJ1-5
CAWNLGDGQPQHF
>TRBV6-5|TRBJ1-5
CASSYQRTIGAQHF
>TRBV9|TRBJ1-6
CASSVRTARSPLHF
>TRBV18|TRBJ1-2
CASSLAATGGYYGYTF
>TRBV5-4|TRBJ2-7
CASSGGGVLGYYEQYF
>TRBV7-3|TRBJ1-4
CASSQWDRGAEKLFF
>TRBV13|TRBJ2-3
CASSRLPTDTQYF
>TRBV19|TRBJ2-2
CASSMSARTTGELFF
>TRBV11-2|TRBJ2-1
CASSPSLQGANYNEQFF
>TRBV28|TRBJ2-7
CATGPPAGYEQYF
>TRBV18|TRBJ2-1
CASSPGTPPNEQFF
>TRBV28|TRBJ1-6
CASEGARGGANNSPLHF
>TRBV30|TRBJ2-5
CAWSVDRGETQYF
>TRBV27|TRBJ2-2
CASKGPGELFF
>TRBV7-9|TRBJ2-7
CASSLGGQLYEQYF